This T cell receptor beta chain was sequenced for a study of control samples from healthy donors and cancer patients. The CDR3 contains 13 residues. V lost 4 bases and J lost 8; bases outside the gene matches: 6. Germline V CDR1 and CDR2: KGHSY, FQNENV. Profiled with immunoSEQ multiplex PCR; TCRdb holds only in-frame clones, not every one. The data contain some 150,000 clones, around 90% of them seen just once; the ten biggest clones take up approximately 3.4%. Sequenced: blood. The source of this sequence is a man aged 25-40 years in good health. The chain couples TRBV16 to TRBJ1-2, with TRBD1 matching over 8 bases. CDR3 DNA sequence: TGTGCCAGCAGCCGGACAGGGTCTATAGGCTACACCTTC. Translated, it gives CASSRTGSIGYTF.